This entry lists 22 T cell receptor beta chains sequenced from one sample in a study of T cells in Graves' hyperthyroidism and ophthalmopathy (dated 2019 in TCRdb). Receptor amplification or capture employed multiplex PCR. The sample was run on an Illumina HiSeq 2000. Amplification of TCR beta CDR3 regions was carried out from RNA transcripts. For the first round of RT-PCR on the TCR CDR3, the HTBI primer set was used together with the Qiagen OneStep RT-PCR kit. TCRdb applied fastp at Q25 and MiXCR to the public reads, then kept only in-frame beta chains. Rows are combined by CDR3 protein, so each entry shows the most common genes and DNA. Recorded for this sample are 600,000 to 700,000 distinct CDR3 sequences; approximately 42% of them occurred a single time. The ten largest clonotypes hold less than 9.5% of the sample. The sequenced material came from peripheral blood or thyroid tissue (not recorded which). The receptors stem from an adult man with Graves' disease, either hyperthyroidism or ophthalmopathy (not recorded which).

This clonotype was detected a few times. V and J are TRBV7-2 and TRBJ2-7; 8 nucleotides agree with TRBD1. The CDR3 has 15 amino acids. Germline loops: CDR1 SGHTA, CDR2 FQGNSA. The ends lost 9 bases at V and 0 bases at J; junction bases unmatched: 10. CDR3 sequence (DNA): TGTGCCAGTTCGAAAGGGGGACAGGTCTCCTACGAGCAGTACTTC. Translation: CASSKGGQVSYEQYF.

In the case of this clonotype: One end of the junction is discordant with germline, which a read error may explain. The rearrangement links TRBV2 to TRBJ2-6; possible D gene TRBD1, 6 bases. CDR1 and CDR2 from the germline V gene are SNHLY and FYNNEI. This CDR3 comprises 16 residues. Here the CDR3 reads CATSEPGTPGANVLTF. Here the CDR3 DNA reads TGTGCCACCAGTGAGCCTGGGACACCCGGGGCCAACGTCCTGACTTTC.

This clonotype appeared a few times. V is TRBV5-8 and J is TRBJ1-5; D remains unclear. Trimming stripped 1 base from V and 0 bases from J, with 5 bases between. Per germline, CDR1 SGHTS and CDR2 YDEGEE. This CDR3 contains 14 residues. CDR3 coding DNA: TGTGCCAGCAGCTTGTGGAATAGCAATCAGCCCCAGCATTTT. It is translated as CASSLWNSNQPQHF.

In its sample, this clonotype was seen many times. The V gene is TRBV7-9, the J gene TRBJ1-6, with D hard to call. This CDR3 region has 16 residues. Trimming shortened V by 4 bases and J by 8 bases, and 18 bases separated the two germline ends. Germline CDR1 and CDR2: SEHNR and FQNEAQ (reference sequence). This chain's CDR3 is CASSSDLGRLHSPLHF. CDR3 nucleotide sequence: TGTGCCAGCAGCTCCGACCTTGGGCGCTTACATTCACCCCTCCACTTT.

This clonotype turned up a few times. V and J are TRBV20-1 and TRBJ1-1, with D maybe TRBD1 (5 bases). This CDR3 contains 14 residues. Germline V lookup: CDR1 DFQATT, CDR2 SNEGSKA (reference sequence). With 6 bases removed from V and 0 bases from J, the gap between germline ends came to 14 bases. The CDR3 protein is CSAVQGFMNTEAFF. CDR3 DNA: TGCAGTGCAGTTCAGGGATTTATGAACACTGAAGCTTTCTTT.

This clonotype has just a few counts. This chain's CDR3 is CASAGPTRGTQYF. CDR3 sequence (DNA): TGTGCCAGCGCTGGCCCTACAAGGGGGACCCAGTACTTC. The V and J genes are TRBV27 and TRBJ2-5, with D possibly TRBD1 on 5 matching bases. CDR3 length: 13 amino acids. V lost 8 bases and J lost 7, with 17 bases in between. The germline V gene encodes CDR1 MNHEY and CDR2 SMNVEV (reference sequence).

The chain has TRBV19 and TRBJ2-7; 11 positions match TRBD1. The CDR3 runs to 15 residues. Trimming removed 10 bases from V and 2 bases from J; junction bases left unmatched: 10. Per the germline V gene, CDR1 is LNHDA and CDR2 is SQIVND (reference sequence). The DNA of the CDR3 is TGTGCCAATAACTCCGGGACAGGGGGTACCTACGAGCAGTACTTC. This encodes CANNSGTGGTYEQYF.

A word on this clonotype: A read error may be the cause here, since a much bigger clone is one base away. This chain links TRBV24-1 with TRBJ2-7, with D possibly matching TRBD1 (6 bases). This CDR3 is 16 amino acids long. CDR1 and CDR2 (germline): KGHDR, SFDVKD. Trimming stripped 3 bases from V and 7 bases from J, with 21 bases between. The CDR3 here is CATSDRRDTSPREQYF. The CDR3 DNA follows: TGTGCCACCAGTGATCGACGGGACACGAGTCCTAGAGAGCAGTACTTC.

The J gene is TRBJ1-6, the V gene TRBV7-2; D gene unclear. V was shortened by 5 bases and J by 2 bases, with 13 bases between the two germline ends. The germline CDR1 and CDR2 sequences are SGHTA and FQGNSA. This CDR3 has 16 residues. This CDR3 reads CASSRTAETYNSPLHF. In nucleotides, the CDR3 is TGTGCCAGCAGCCGGACCGCGGAGACCTATAATTCACCCCTCCACTTT.

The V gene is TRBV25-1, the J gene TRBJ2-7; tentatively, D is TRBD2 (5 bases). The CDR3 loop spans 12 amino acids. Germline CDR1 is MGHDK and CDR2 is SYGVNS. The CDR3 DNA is TGTGCTAGAATTAGCGTCGGCGACGAGCAGTACTTC. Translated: CARISVGDEQYF.

CDR3 coding DNA: TGCGCCAGCAGCCTCACTTGGGGGCGGAACACTGAAGCTTTCTTT. Amino acids: CASSLTWGRNTEAFF. The V and J genes are TRBV4-1 and TRBJ1-1, with D possibly matching TRBD1 (6 bases). This CDR3 is 15 amino acids long. V was clipped by 4 bases and J by 1 base, with 13 bases between them. Germline values: CDR1 MGHRA, CDR2 YSYEKL.

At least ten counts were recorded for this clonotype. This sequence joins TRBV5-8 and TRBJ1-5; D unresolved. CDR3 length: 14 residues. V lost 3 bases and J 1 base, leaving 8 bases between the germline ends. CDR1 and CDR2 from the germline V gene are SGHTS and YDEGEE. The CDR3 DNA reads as TGTGCCAGCAGCTCTTGGGCAAGCAATCAGCCCCAGCATTTT. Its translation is CASSSWASNQPQHF. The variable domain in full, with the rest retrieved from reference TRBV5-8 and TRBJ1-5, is EAGVTQSPTHLIKTRGQQATLRCSPISGHTSVYWYQQALGLGLQFLLWYDEGEERNRGNFPPRFSGRQFPNYSSELNVNALELEDSALYLCASSSWASNQPQHFGDGTRLSIL.

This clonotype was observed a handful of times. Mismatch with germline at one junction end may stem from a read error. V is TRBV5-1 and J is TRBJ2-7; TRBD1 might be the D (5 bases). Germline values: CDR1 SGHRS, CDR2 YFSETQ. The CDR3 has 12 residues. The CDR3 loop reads CASRAPSYEQYF. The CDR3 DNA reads TGTGCCAGCAGGGCGCCCTCCTACGAGCAGTACTTC.

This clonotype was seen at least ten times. The DNA of the CDR3 is TGCGCCAGCAGCCAAGCGGATCGCAGGGACGGTTCACCCCTCCACTTT. Its protein is CASSQADRRDGSPLHF. This chain uses TRBV4-1 with TRBJ1-6; maybe TRBD1 (5 bases). Germline V gene lookup returns CDR1 MGHRA and CDR2 YSYEKL. This CDR3 contains 16 residues. V was shortened by 1 base and J by 9 bases, with 16 bases between the two germline ends.

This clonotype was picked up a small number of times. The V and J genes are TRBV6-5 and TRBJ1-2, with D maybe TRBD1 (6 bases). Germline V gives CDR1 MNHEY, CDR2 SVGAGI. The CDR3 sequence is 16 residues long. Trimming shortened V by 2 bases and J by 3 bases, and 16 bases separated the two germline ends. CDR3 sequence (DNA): TGTGCCAGCAGTTACGGAAATTCGGCAGGGGACTATGGCTACACCTTC. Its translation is CASSYGNSAGDYGYTF.

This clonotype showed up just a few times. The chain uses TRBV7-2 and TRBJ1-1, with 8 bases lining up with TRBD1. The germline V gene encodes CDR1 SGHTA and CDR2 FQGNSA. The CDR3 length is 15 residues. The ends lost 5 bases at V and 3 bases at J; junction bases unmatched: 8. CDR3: CASSPTADRDTEAFF. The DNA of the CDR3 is TGTGCCAGCAGCCCCACTGCGGACAGGGACACTGAAGCTTTCTTT.

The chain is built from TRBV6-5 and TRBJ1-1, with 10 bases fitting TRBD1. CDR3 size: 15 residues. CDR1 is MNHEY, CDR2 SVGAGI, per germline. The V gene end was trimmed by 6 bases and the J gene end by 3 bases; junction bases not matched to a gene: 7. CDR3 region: CASRQDRGRDTEAFF. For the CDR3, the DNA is TGTGCCAGCAGGCAAGACAGGGGGCGAGACACTGAAGCTTTCTTT.

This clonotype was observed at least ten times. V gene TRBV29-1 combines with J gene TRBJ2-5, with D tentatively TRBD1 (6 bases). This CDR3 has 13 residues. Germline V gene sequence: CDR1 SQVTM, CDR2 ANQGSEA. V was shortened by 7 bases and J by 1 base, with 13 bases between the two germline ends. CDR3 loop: CSEPLRGQETQYF. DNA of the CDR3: TGCAGCGAGCCCCTCAGGGGCCAAGAGACCCAGTACTTC. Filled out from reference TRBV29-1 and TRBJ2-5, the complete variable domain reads SAVISQKPSRDICQRGTSLTIQCQVDSQVTMMFWYRQQPGQSLTLIATANQGSEATYESGFVIDKFPISRPNLTFSTLTVSNMSPEDSSIYLCSEPLRGQETQYFGPGTRLLVL.

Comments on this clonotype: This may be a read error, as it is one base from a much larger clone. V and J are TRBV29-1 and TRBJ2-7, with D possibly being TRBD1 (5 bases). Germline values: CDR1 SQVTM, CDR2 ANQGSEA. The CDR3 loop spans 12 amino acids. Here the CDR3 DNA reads TGCAGCGTTAAGACAGACCTTTACGAGCGGTACTTC. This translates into CSVKTDLYERYF.

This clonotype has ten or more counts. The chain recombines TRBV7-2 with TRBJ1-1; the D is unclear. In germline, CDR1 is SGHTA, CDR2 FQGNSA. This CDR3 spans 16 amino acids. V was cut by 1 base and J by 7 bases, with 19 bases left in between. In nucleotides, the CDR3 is TGTGCCAGCAGCTTAGATATGCATCCTGGCGGGTTTGAAGCTTTCTTT. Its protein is CASSLDMHPGGFEAFF.

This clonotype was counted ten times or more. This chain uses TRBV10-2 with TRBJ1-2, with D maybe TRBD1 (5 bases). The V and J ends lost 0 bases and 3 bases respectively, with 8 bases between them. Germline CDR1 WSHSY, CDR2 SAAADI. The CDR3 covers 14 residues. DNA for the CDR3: TGCGCCAGCAGTGAGTCTTCAGGGTACTATGGCTACACCTTC. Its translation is CASSESSGYYGYTF.

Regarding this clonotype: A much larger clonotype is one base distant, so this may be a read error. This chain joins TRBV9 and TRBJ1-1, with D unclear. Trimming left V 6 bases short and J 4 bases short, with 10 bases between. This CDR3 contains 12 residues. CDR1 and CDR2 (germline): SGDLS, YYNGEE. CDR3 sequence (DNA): TGTGCCAGCACCGTCAGTTGCACTGAAGCTTTCTTT. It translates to CASTVSCTEAFF. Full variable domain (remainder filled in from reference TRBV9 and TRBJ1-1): DSGVTQTPKHLITATGQRVTLRCSPRSGDLSVYWYQQSLDQGLQFLIQYYNGEERAKGNILERFSAQQFPDLHSELNLSSLELGDSALYFCASTVSCTEAFFGQGTRLTVV.